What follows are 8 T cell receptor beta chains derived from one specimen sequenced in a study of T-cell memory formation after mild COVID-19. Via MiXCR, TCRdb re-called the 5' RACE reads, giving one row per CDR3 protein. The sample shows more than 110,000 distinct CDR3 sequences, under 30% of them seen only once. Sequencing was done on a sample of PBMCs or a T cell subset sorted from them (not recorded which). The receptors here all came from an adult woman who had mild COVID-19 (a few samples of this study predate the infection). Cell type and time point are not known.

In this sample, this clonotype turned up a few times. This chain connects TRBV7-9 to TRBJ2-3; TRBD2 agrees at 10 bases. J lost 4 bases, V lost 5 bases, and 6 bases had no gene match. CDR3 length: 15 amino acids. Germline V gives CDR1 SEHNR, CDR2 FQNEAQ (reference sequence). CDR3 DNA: TGTGCCAGCAGCCTTGGGACTAGCGACGCAGATACGCAGTATTTT. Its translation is CASSLGTSDADTQYF. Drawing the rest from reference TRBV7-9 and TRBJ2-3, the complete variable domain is DTGVSQNPRHKITKRGQNVTFRCDPISEHNRLYWYRQTLGQGPEFLTYFQNEAQLEKSRLLSDRFSAERPKGSFSTLEIQRTEQGDSAMYLCASSLGTSDADTQYFGPGTRLTVL.

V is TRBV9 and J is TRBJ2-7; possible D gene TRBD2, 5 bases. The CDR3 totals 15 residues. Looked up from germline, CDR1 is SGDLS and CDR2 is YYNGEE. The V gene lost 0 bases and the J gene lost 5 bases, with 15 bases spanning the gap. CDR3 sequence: CASSVEGARGNEQYF. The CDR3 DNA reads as TGTGCCAGCAGCGTAGAGGGAGCGAGAGGGAACGAGCAGTACTTC.

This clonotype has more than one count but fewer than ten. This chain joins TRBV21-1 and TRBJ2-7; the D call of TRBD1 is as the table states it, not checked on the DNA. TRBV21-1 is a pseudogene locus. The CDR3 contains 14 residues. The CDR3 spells CASRIPHPRVVEYF. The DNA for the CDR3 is TGTGCCAGCAGGATACCCCATCCCCGGGTTGTCGAGTACTTC.

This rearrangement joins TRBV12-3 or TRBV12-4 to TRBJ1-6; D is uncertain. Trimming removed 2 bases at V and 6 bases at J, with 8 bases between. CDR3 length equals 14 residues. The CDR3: CASSLLDSNSPLHF. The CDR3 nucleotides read TGTGCCAGCAGTTTATTGGACTCTAATTCACCCCTCCACTTT.

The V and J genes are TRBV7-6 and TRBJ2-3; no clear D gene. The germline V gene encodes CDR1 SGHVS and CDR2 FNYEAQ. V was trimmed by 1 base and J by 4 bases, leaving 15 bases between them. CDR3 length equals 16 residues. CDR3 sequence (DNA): TGTGCCAGCAGCTTAGTTCCCGTGCAGGCCGCAGATACGCAGTATTTT. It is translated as CASSLVPVQAADTQYF.

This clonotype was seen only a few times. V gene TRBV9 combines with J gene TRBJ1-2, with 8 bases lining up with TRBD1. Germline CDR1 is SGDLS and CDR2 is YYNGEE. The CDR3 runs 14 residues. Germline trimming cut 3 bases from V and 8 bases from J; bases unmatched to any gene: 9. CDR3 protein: CASSGGDRSGGYTF. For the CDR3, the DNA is TGTGCCAGCAGCGGAGGGGACAGGTCAGGAGGCTACACCTTC.

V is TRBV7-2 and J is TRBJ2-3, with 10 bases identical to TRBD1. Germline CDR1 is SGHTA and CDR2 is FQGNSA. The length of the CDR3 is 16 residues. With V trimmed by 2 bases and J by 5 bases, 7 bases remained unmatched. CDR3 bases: TGTGCCAGCAGCTTATGGGGACAGGGGTTGGGAGATACGCAGTATTTT. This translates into CASSLWGQGLGDTQYF.

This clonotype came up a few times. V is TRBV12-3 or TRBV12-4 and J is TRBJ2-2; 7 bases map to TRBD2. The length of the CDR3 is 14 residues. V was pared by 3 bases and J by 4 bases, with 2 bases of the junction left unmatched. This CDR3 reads CASSFGGGTGELFF. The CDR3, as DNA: TGTGCCAGCAGTTTTGGCGGGGGCACCGGGGAGCTGTTTTTT.